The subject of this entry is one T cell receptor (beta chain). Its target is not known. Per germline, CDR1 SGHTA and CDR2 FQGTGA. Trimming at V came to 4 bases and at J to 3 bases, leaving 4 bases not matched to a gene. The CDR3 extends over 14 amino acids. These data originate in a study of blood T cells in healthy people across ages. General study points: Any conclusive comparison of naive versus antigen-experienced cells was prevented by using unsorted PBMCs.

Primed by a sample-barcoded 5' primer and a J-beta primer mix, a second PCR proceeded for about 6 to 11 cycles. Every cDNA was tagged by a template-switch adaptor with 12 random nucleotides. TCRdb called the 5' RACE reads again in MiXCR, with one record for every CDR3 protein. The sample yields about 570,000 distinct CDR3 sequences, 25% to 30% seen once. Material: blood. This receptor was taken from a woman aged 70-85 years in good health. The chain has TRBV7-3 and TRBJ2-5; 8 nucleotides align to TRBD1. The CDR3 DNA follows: TGTGCCAGCAGCTCACCGGGACAGGAAGAGACCCAGTACTTC. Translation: CASSSPGQEETQYF.